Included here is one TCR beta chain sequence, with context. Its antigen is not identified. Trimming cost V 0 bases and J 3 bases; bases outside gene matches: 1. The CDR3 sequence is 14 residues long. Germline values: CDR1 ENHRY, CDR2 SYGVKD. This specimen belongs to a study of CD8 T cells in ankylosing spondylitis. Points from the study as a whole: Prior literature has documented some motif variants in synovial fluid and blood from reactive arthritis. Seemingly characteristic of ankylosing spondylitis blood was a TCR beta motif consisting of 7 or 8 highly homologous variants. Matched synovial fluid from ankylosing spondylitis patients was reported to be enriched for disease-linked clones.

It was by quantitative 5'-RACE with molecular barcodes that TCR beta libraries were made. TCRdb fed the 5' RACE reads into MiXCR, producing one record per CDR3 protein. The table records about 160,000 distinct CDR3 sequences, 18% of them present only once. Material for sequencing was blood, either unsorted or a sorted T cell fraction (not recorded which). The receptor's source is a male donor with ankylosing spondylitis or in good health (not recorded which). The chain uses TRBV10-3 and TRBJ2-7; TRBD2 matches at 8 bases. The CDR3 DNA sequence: TGTGCCATCAGTGAGTCTACTAGCGGCTACGAGCAGTACTTC. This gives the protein CAISESTSGYEQYF.